Following are 23 T cell receptor beta chains from one sample sequenced in a study of T cell responses to AZD1222 COVID-19 vaccine. Libraries were prepared by immunoSEQ multiplex PCR; TCRdb keeps only in-frame clonotypes and omits some of them. The table includes approximately 150,000 clones, under 95% detected once. The starting material was peripheral blood, obtained on day 0 of AZD1222 vaccination. All receptors derive from an adult in good health.

This rearrangement joins TRBV7-9 to TRBJ2-6; unclear D gene. From germline, CDR1 is SEHNR and CDR2 FQNEAQ (reference sequence). This CDR3 has 14 amino acids. Trimming removed 1 base from V and 4 bases from J, with 5 bases in between. CDR3 sequence (DNA): TGTGCCAGCAGCTTAGGTCGGGGGGCCAACGTCCTGACTTTC. It encodes CASSLGRGANVLTF.

The rearrangement uses TRBV25-1 and TRBJ2-3; D is unclear. The CDR3 covers 13 residues. V dropped 7 bases and J dropped 0 bases, with 8 bases sitting between them. The germline CDR1 and CDR2 sequences are MGHDK and SYGVNS. The CDR3 sequence is CASKVGSTDTQYF. CDR3 DNA sequence: TGTGCCAGCAAGGTGGGAAGCACAGATACGCAGTATTTT.

The chain couples TRBV5-4 to TRBJ2-7; D possibly corresponds to TRBD2 (5 bases). The CDR3 consists of 14 residues. Trimming took off 0 bases at V and 4 bases at J, with 11 bases between the two ends. The germline V gene encodes CDR1 SGHNT and CDR2 YYREEE (reference sequence). CDR3 sequence: CASSLGGRRYEQYF. Here the CDR3 DNA reads TGTGCCAGCAGCTTGGGTGGGAGAAGGTACGAGCAGTACTTC.

The V gene is TRBV7-2, the J gene TRBJ2-7; D ambiguous. The V and J ends lost 4 bases and 9 bases respectively, with 16 bases between them. This CDR3 comprises 13 residues. CDR1 and CDR2 (germline): SGHTA, FQGNSA. The CDR3 nucleotides read TGTGCCAGCAGCTCGGATGGAATCCAAAGGCAGTACTTC. Encoded protein: CASSSDGIQRQYF.

The chain carries TRBV29-1 and TRBJ2-7; TRBD2 agrees at 8 bases. The CDR3 covers 13 residues. The germline V gene encodes CDR1 SQVTM and CDR2 ANQGSEA. J lost 2 bases, V lost 2 bases, and 2 bases had no gene match. The DNA of the CDR3 is TGCAGCGTTGAAATAGCGGGGACCTACGAGCAGTACTTC. This translates into CSVEIAGTYEQYF.

The CDR3 DNA reads as TGTGCCAGCAGTACTAGCGGAAGCACAGATACGCAGTATTTT. Translated, it gives CASSTSGSTDTQYF. The chain carries TRBV9 and TRBJ2-3, with 8 nucleotides matching TRBD2. The CDR3 extends over 14 amino acids. The V gene end was trimmed by 5 bases and the J gene end by 0 bases; junction bases not matched to a gene: 2. CDR1 and CDR2 from the germline V gene are SGDLS and YYNGEE.

J is TRBJ2-7 and V is TRBV7-8, with TRBD2 matching over 9 bases. With V trimmed by 0 bases and J by 2 bases, 11 bases remained unmatched. The CDR3 runs to 18 residues. Germline V gene sequence: CDR1 SGHVS, CDR2 FQNEAQ. The CDR3, as DNA: TGTGCCAGCAGCTTAGCGGCAAGGGGAAGCGGGAGGCCCTACGAGCAGTACTTC. Protein product: CASSLAARGSGRPYEQYF.

The chain's CDR3 is CASSLEHLNTEAFF. CDR3 coding DNA: TGCGCCAGCAGCTTGGAGCACTTGAACACTGAAGCTTTCTTT. V usage is TRBV5-1 and J usage is TRBJ1-1; the D is unclear. This CDR3 has 14 residues. The germline V gene encodes CDR1 SGHRS and CDR2 YFSETQ. V dropped 0 bases and J dropped 0 bases, with 6 bases sitting between them.

V is TRBV19 and J is TRBJ1-3; maybe TRBD1 (6 bases). Deletions cut 4 bases from V and 4 bases from J, with 14 bases between. Looked up from germline, CDR1 is LNHDA and CDR2 is SQIVND (reference sequence). The CDR3 runs to 15 residues. The CDR3 region has the DNA TGTGCCAGTAGTACAACAGGGACGGCAGGAAACACCATATATTTT. Protein: CASSTTGTAGNTIYF.

This sequence joins TRBV27 and TRBJ2-7, with TRBD2 matching over 9 bases. This CDR3 has 11 residues. Germline lookup yields CDR1 MNHEY and CDR2 SMNVEV (reference sequence). V was pared by 6 bases and J by 12 bases, with 6 bases of the junction left unmatched. CDR3 sequence reads: CASRSGTSRYF. For the CDR3, the DNA is TGTGCCAGCAGATCCGGGACTAGCCGGTACTTC.

The CDR3 here is CASSTGGSSYEQYF. Written as DNA, the CDR3 is TGTGCCAGCAGCACCGGGGGGTCCTCCTACGAGCAGTACTTC. J is TRBJ2-7 and V is TRBV27; 7 nucleotides align to TRBD2. The CDR3 runs to 14 residues. The junction had 5 bases not matched to a gene; V was cut back by 6 bases and J by 0 bases. The germline CDR1 and CDR2 sequences are MNHEY and SMNVEV (reference sequence).

CDR3 DNA: TGTGCCAGCAGCTTAGAGGGAGGGACTCCACGGGGCGAACTGTTTTTT. It translates to CASSLEGGTPRGELFF. This chain connects TRBV7-2 to TRBJ1-4, with D possibly matching TRBD1 (5 bases). Germline V gene sequence: CDR1 SGHTA, CDR2 FQGNSA. Trimming left V 1 base short and J 12 bases short, with 21 bases between. There are 16 residues in the CDR3.

The CDR3 DNA sequence: TGTGCCAGCAGTCGACAGGGGCCCTCCTACGAGCAGTACTTC. This sequence encodes CASSRQGPSYEQYF. The chain uses TRBV2 and TRBJ2-7; 8 nucleotides align to TRBD1. Germline CDR1 is SNHLY and CDR2 is FYNNEI. The CDR3 is made up of 14 amino acids. Unmatched junction bases numbered 3, after V lost 5 bases and J lost 0 bases. The full variable domain, completed using reference TRBV2 and TRBJ2-7, is EPEVTQTPSHQVTQMGQEVILRCVPISNHLYFYWYRQILGQKVEFLVSFYNNEISEKSEIFDDQFSVERPDGSNFTLKIRSTKLEDSAMYFCASSRQGPSYEQYFGPGTRLTVT.

This chain's CDR3 is CASSQMTGYEQYF. CDR3 DNA sequence: TGCGCCAGCAGCCAGATGACCGGTTACGAGCAGTACTTC. The chain links TRBV5-1 to TRBJ2-7; no clear D. The germline V gene encodes CDR1 SGHRS and CDR2 YFSETQ. V was shortened by 4 bases and J by 4 bases, with 12 bases between the two germline ends. The CDR3 is 13 residues long.

The J gene is TRBJ2-3, the V gene TRBV10-2; 11 bases are shared with TRBD2. Germline lookup yields CDR1 WSHSY and CDR2 SAAADI. CDR3 length: 19 amino acids. The ends lost 10 bases at V and 0 bases at J; junction bases unmatched: 18. The CDR3 coding sequence is TGCGCCATACAAGGGGGACTAGCGGAGGTATCGACTAGCACAGATACGCAGTATTTT. Its translation: CAIQGGLAEVSTSTDTQYF.

DNA of the CDR3: TGTGCCAGCAGCTCCGGGACAGGGGGAGGCACAGATACGCAGTATTTT. Its protein is CASSSGTGGGTDTQYF. The genes are TRBV5-8 and TRBJ2-3, with 11 positions matching TRBD1. Germline V CDR1 and CDR2: SGHTS, YDEGEE. Unmatched junction bases numbered 4, after V lost 3 bases and J lost 1 base. The CDR3 contains 16 residues.

This rearrangement joins TRBV11-3 to TRBJ2-1, with 7 bases aligning to TRBD1. CDR1 is SGHNT and CDR2 is YENEEA in the germline V gene. V was pared by 7 bases and J by 4 bases, with 19 bases of the junction left unmatched. The CDR3 is 18 residues long. The CDR3 region is CASTNLARSRDRYNEQFF. CDR3 sequence (DNA): TGTGCCAGCACCAATCTAGCTAGATCCCGGGACAGATACAATGAGCAGTTCTTC.

The chain couples TRBV30 to TRBJ2-2; 7 bases are shared with TRBD1. Per the germline V gene, CDR1 is GTSNPN and CDR2 is SVGIG (reference sequence). This CDR3 is built from 18 residues. V was clipped by 2 bases and J by 4 bases; unmatched bases: 16. The CDR3 nucleotides read TGTGCCTGGAGTTTTTCGCGGCCCGACAGGGTGGGCACCGGGGAGCTGTTTTTT. Its translation is CAWSFSRPDRVGTGELFF. The variable domain in full, completed from reference TRBV30 and TRBJ2-2, reads SQTIHQWPATLVQPVGSPLSLECTVEGTSNPNLYWYRQAAGRGLQLLFYSVGIGQISSEVPQNLSASRPQDRQFILSSKKLLLSDSGFYLCAWSFSRPDRVGTGELFFGEGSRLTVL.

J is TRBJ1-4 and V is TRBV5-4; D is unclear. The CDR3 covers 14 residues. Germline V gene sequence: CDR1 SGHNT, CDR2 YYREEE (reference sequence). V was cut by 0 bases and J by 8 bases, with 11 bases left in between. DNA for the CDR3: TGTGCCAGCAGCTTGGGCCCTGTCGGGGAAAAACTGTTTTTT. This encodes CASSLGPVGEKLFF.

The table lists this clone with a few counts. The rearrangement joins TRBV11-2 to TRBJ2-1, with 10 bases fitting TRBD2. V was clipped by 1 base and J by 9 bases; unmatched bases: 9. The CDR3 sequence is 16 residues long. CDR1 and CDR2 (germline): SGHAT, FQNNGV. The DNA for the CDR3 is TGTGCCAGCAGCTTAGCGTCTCTAGCGGGAGTGACTGAGCAGTTCTTC. The encoded protein is CASSLASLAGVTEQFF.

CDR3 sequence: CASSRDRGDQPQHF. The CDR3, as DNA: TGCGCCAGCAGCCGGGACAGGGGGGACCAGCCCCAGCATTTT. V usage is TRBV4-3 and J usage is TRBJ1-5, with 11 bases lining up with TRBD1. The CDR3 spans 14 residues. V lost 4 bases to trimming and J lost 7 bases; unmatched junction nucleotides: 3. Germline-derived CDR1 and CDR2 are LGHNA and YSLEER.

The chain recombines TRBV3-1 (or the pseudogene TRBV3-2) with TRBJ2-4; 12 nucleotides agree with TRBD2. Trimming took 3 bases from V and 8 from J; bases not matched to a gene: 2. The CDR3 extends over 14 amino acids. In germline, CDR1 is LGHDT, CDR2 YNNKEL (reference sequence). CDR3 amino acids: CASSQTSGSYIQYF. The CDR3 DNA reads TGTGCCAGCAGCCAGACTAGCGGGAGTTACATTCAGTACTTC.

The chain is built from TRBV19 and TRBJ2-2; 9 bases are a match to TRBD2. With 7 bases clipped from V and 6 bases from J, the junction kept 9 bases outside the gene matches. CDR1 is LNHDA, CDR2 SQIVND, per germline (reference sequence). The length of the CDR3 is 15 residues. The CDR3 nucleotides read TGTGCCAGTAAAGAGATTCGCGGGAGGGCCGGGGAGCTGTTTTTT. It translates to CASKEIRGRAGELFF.